This T cell receptor beta chain was profiled in a study of chemoradiotherapy in HPV16-positive cancers. Study-level results: Non-HPV-specific T cells did not expand in tumors during treatment, whereas candidate HPV-specific clones and E7-related motifs did.

Repertoires were generated with immunoSEQ multiplex PCR, while TCRdb's copy carries only in-frame clones and drops some. The table has some 980 clones, roughly four fifths seen once; the top ten hold 3.5% to 5.5%. Turning to this clone: As yet, its antigen is unknown.

Sequencing used tumor tissue, obtained from a patient who underwent chemoradiotherapy. The source is a human donor with HPV-associated anogenital cancer.

The CDR3 is CASSRTSGGQGNEKLFF. The DNA of the CDR3 is TGTGCCAGCAGTCGAACTTCCGGGGGACAGGGTAATGAAAAACTGTTTTTT. V and J are TRBV6-4 and TRBJ1-4; 9 bases are shared with TRBD1. Per the germline V gene, CDR1 is MRHNA and CDR2 is SNTAGT. The trim removed 5 bases at V and 4 bases at J, leaving 11 bases unmatched. There are 17 residues in the CDR3.